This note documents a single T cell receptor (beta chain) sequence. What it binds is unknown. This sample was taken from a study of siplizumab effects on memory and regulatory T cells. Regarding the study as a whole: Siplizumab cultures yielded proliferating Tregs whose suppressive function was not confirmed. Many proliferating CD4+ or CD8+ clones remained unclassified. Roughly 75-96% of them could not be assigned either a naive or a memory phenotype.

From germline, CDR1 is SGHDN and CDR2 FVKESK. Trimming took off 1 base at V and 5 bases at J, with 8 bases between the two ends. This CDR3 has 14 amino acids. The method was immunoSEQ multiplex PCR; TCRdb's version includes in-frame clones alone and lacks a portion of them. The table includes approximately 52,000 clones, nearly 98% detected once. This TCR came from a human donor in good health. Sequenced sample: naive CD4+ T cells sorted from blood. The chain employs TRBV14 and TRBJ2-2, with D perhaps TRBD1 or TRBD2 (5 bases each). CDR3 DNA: TGTGCCAGCAGCCAAGGGGGACCGACCGGGGAGCTGTTTTTT. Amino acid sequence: CASSQGGPTGELFF.